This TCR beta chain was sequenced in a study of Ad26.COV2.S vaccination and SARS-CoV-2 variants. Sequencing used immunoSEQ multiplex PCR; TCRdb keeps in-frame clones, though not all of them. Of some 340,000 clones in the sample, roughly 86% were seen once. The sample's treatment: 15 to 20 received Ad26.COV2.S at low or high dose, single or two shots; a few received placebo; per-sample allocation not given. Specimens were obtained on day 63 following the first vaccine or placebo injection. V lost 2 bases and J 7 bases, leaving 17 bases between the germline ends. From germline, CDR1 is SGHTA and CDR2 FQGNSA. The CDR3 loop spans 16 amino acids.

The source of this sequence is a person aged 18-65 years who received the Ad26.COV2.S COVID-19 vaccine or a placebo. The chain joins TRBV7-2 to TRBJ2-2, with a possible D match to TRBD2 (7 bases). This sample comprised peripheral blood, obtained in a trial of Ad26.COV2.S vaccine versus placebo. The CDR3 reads CASSLKGGALSGELFF. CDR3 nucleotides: TGTGCCAGCAGCTTAAAAGGGGGGGCCTTGAGCGGGGAGCTGTTTTTT.